This entry lists 23 T cell receptor beta chains sequenced from one sample in a study of T cells in Graves' hyperthyroidism and ophthalmopathy. Template material for amplifying TCR beta CDR3 regions consisted of RNA transcripts. Researchers ran a first-round RT-PCR on the TCR CDR3 using the HTBI primer set. TCRdb re-called the multiplex PCR reads through MiXCR, storing one row per CDR3 protein. This sample has hundreds of thousands of distinct CDR3 sequences, with around 38% found just once. What was sequenced was blood. The receptors here all came from a man between 18 and 35 years old with Graves' hyperthyroidism.

The V call is TRBV7-9, the J call TRBJ1-1; TRBD1 aligns across 9 bases. The junction had 5 bases not matched to a gene; V was cut back by 1 base and J by 5 bases. CDR1 and CDR2 from the germline V gene are SEHNR and FQNEAQ (reference sequence). This CDR3 region has 15 residues. The CDR3 loop is CASSLDRGRWTEAFF. For the CDR3, the DNA is TGTGCCAGCAGCTTAGACAGGGGGCGGTGGACTGAAGCTTTCTTT.

This chain links TRBV3-1 with TRBJ2-7, with TRBD2 identical over 10 bases. CDR1 and CDR2 (germline): LGHDT, YNNKEL (reference sequence). Unmatched junction bases numbered 3, after V lost 2 bases and J lost 5 bases. The CDR3 has 14 residues. The DNA of the CDR3 is TGTGCCAGCAGCCAACTAGCGGGAGTGAACGAGCAGTACTTC. Translating gives CASSQLAGVNEQYF.

This sequence joins TRBV15 and TRBJ1-5; D might be TRBD1 (6 bases). The V gene's germline CDR1 is LNHNV and CDR2 YYDKDF (reference sequence). V shed 3 bases and J shed 14 bases, with 17 bases lying between them. The CDR3 runs to 13 residues. This CDR3 is CATSSGGGDYEHF. The DNA of the CDR3 is TGTGCCACCAGCAGTGGAGGGGGGGACTACGAGCATTTT.

As for this clonotype: This may arise from a read error, as a much more abundant clone is one base away. V usage is TRBV20-1 and J usage is TRBJ1-1; D is undetermined. CDR1 is DFQATT and CDR2 is SNEGSKA in the germline V gene (reference sequence). The CDR3 extends over 12 amino acids. The DNA for the CDR3 is TGCAGTGCTGTCGGTACTTACACTGAAGTTTTCTTT. Its translation is CSAVGTYTEVFF.

This clonotype was picked up many times. This chain uses TRBV5-1 with TRBJ2-7, with TRBD1 matching 9 bases. Germline V gene lookup returns CDR1 SGHRS and CDR2 YFSETQ. V gave up 5 bases and J gave up 4 bases; unmatched junction bases: 13. The CDR3 has 16 residues. In DNA form, the CDR3 reads TGCGCCAGCAGTCAAGTCGGGGGACAGGGACAATACGAGCAGTACTTC. Its protein product is CASSQVGGQGQYEQYF.

Ten or more counts support this clonotype. The chain carries TRBV10-2 and TRBJ1-1; 7 nucleotides match TRBD1. Looked up from germline, CDR1 is WSHSY and CDR2 is SAAADI. Trimming took 10 bases from V and 0 from J; bases not matched to a gene: 8. This CDR3 comprises 14 residues. CDR3 amino acids: CATNFGQVNTEAFF. CDR3 coding DNA: TGCGCCACCAATTTTGGACAGGTGAACACTGAAGCTTTCTTT.

This clonotype was counted a few times. V gene TRBV5-1 combines with J gene TRBJ2-7; D is undetermined. The CDR3 runs 15 residues. Trimming took off 0 bases at V and 2 bases at J, with 12 bases between the two ends. Per the germline V gene, CDR1 is SGHRS and CDR2 is YFSETQ. The CDR3 DNA reads as TGCGCCAGCAGCTTGGAGCCGGGCACCGCCTACGAGCAGTACTTC. Translated: CASSLEPGTAYEQYF.

Notes on this clonotype: It is likely a read error, because the conserved phenylalanine at the end of the CDR3 is missing. V is TRBV7-2 and J is TRBJ1-1; D not resolved. Per the germline V gene, CDR1 is SGHTA and CDR2 is FQGNSA. The CDR3 runs 16 residues. CDR3 sequence: CASSDSGRSMNTEAFS. As DNA, the CDR3 is TGCGCCAGCAGCGATAGCGGGAGATCAATGAACACTGAAGCTTTCTCT.

This clonotype was counted only a few times. The junction and the germline gene differ at one end; a read error may be behind it. The chain combines TRBV7-9 with TRBJ2-7; D may correspond to TRBD1 or TRBD2 (5 bases each). Germline CDR1 SEHNR, CDR2 FQNEAQ (reference sequence). The CDR3 spans 14 residues. The CDR3, as DNA: TGTGCCAGCAGTTTAGCGCTACAGGCCTACGAGCAGTACTTC. Translating it yields CASSLALQAYEQYF.

In this sample, this clonotype turned up a few times. The V gene is TRBV7-6, the J gene TRBJ2-2; D is ambiguous. CDR1 is SGHVS, CDR2 FNYEAQ, per germline. This CDR3 has 15 residues. The V gene lost 2 bases and the J gene lost 1 base, with 8 bases spanning the gap. The DNA of the CDR3 is TGTGCCAGCAGCTTAAATAGGGAGAACACCGGGGAGCTGTTTTTT. Translated, it gives CASSLNRENTGELFF.

This clonotype has at least ten counts. The V gene is TRBV10-3, the J gene TRBJ1-2; D is possibly TRBD1 (5 bases). Trimming took off 5 bases at V and 2 bases at J, with 9 bases between the two ends. The CDR3 is 13 residues long. CDR1 and CDR2 from the germline V gene are ENHRY and SYGVKD. CDR3 in amino acids: CAISPDRNYGYTF. DNA for the CDR3: TGTGCCATCAGTCCCGACAGAAACTATGGCTACACCTTC.

This clonotype showed up many times. J is TRBJ1-1 and V is TRBV7-2; no firm D call. Trimming took 7 bases from V and 11 from J, leaving 8 bases between them. This CDR3 is 9 amino acids long. Germline V gives CDR1 SGHTA, CDR2 FQGNSA. The CDR3 protein is CASTPGAFF. DNA for the CDR3: TGTGCCAGCACCCCTGGGGCTTTCTTT. The complete variable domain, with remaining parts taken from reference TRBV7-2 and TRBJ1-1, reads GAGVSQSPSNKVTEKGKDVELRCDPISGHTALYWYRQSLGQGLEFLIYFQGNSAPDKSGLPSDRFSAERTGGSVSTLTIQRTQQEDSAVYLCASTPGAFFGQGTRLTVV.

This clonotype was seen a handful of times. This may stem from a read error, because a much larger clone lies one nucleotide away. Because it lacks the conserved phenylalanine or tryptophan at the end, this CDR3 is likely a read error. The gene calls are TRBV29-1 and TRBJ2-7, with a tentative D call TRBD1 (6 bases). From germline, CDR1 is SQVTM and CDR2 ANQGSEA. The CDR3 spans 11 residues. V shed 7 bases and J shed 1 base, with 8 bases lying between them. The CDR3 spells CSAQGSYEQYL. The CDR3 nucleotides are TGCAGCGCCCAGGGGTCCTACGAGCAGTACCTC.

J is TRBJ2-2 and V is TRBV5-1; D tentatively reads TRBD1 or TRBD2 (5 bases each). This CDR3 contains 13 residues. Trimming cost V 5 bases and J 6 bases, with 11 bases left between them. Germline V CDR1 and CDR2: SGHRS, YFSETQ. CDR3: CASRVMGAGELFF. CDR3 DNA: TGCGCCAGCAGAGTGATGGGGGCCGGGGAGCTGTTTTTT.

The rearrangement links TRBV29-1 to TRBJ2-2, with D perhaps TRBD1 (6 bases). Germline CDR1 reads SQVTM; CDR2 reads ANQGSEA. The length of the CDR3 is 13 residues. Trimming cost V 4 bases and J 1 base, with 7 bases left between them. DNA for the CDR3: TGCAGCGTTGCAGGGGAGAACACCGGGGAGCTGTTTTTT. Encoded protein: CSVAGENTGELFF.

This clonotype was seen many times. CDR3 DNA: TGTGCCAGCAGCACCACAAGGACGGGGACCTACGAGCAGTACTTC. Translated: CASSTTRTGTYEQYF. V and J are TRBV7-9 and TRBJ2-7, with a weak D call TRBD2 (5 bases). The CDR3 loop spans 15 amino acids. V was clipped by 5 bases and J by 2 bases, with 16 bases between them. The germline gives CDR1 SEHNR, CDR2 FQNEAQ (reference sequence).

The J gene is TRBJ1-1, the V gene TRBV12-3 or TRBV12-4; no definite D call. V lost 6 bases and J lost 3, with 8 bases in between. This CDR3 region has 12 residues. The CDR3 sequence: CASRPLDTEAFF. The CDR3 bases are TGTGCCAGCAGACCCCTAGACACTGAAGCTTTCTTT.

This clonotype has just a few counts. The genes are TRBV7-2 and TRBJ1-2; 10 nucleotides align to TRBD1. CDR3 length equals 14 residues. The germline CDR1 and CDR2 sequences are SGHTA and FQGNSA. With V trimmed by 4 bases and J by 4 bases, 3 bases remained unmatched. The CDR3 here is CASSYGTGVYGYTF. CDR3 nucleotides: TGTGCCAGCAGCTACGGGACAGGGGTCTATGGCTACACCTTC.

A word on this clonotype: This may come from a read error, since a much larger clone is one base off. The chain links TRBV6-1 to TRBJ2-7; D remains ambiguous. V lost 2 bases and J lost 7, with 3 bases in between. CDR3 length: 10 residues. Germline CDR1 reads MNHNS; CDR2 reads SASEGT. The CDR3 sequence is CASSEQEQYF. DNA of the CDR3: TGTGCCAGCAGTGAACAGGAGCAGTACTTC.

J is TRBJ2-7 and V is TRBV12-3 or TRBV12-4, with D possibly TRBD2 on 6 matching bases. CDR3 length equals 12 residues. Trimming cost V 8 bases and J 8 bases, with 16 bases left between them. CDR3 in DNA: TGTGCCAGCGGGGCCGCGGGCGGGAAGCAGTACTTC. Its protein product is CASGAAGGKQYF.

This clonotype was detected ten times or more. CDR3 DNA sequence: TGTGCCAGCAGCGCCACTAGCGGGATAGGCGCCCAGTACTTC. The encoded protein is CASSATSGIGAQYF. The chain is built from TRBV7-6 and TRBJ2-5; 10 bases match TRBD2. Trimming took 5 bases from V and 9 from J; bases not matched to a gene: 9. Germline V lookup: CDR1 SGHVS, CDR2 FNYEAQ. The CDR3 is made up of 14 amino acids.

A note on this clonotype: One base away lies a much larger clone, so this may be a sequencing read error. The chain couples TRBV14 to TRBJ2-7; D not resolved. Deletions cut 0 bases from V and 9 bases from J, with 12 bases between. CDR3 length: 13 residues. CDR1 SGHDN and CDR2 FVKESK come from the germline V gene. The CDR3 sequence is CASSQDLVGLQYF. DNA for the CDR3: TGTGCCAGCAGCCAAGATCTGGTCGGGTTGCAGTACTTC.

This clonotype has just a few counts. This chain joins TRBV29-1 and TRBJ2-3; D is uncertain. Germline V CDR1 and CDR2: SQVTM, ANQGSEA. Trimming left V 5 bases short and J 1 base short, with 10 bases between. CDR3 length: 13 amino acids. The CDR3 nucleotides read TGCAGCGTTCAACCGGGTCGCACAGATACGCAGTATTTT. Encoded protein: CSVQPGRTDTQYF.